These 13 T cell receptor beta chains share one sample of origin, sequenced in a study of identical twins. TCRdb re-called the 5' RACE reads with MiXCR, one entry per CDR3 protein. The repertoire consists of roughly 710,000 distinct CDR3 sequences, with roughly 6% occurring once and the leading ten covering roughly 1.6%. Sequencing input: naive T cells sorted from blood. These receptors all stem from a man younger than 35 in good health.

The sample holds a few counts of this clonotype. The J gene is TRBJ1-4, the V gene TRBV6-1, with D hard to call. V dropped 8 bases and J dropped 2 bases, with 12 bases sitting between them. The CDR3 length is 14 residues. Germline loops: CDR1 MNHNS, CDR2 SASEGT. CDR3 sequence (DNA): TGTGCCAGCTCTGCAGGCATTACTAATGAAAAACTGTTTTTT. Translation: CASSAGITNEKLFF.

This clonotype was seen at least ten times. The chain joins TRBV2 to TRBJ2-1, with a weak D call TRBD2 (6 bases). V dropped 5 bases and J dropped 3 bases, with 14 bases sitting between them. Germline values: CDR1 SNHLY, CDR2 FYNNEI. This CDR3 spans 15 amino acids. CDR3 nucleotides: TGTGCCAGCAGTCCCGAGCGGGTCTTCTACAATGAGCAGTTCTTC. Its protein product is CASSPERVFYNEQFF.

The genes are TRBV6-1 and TRBJ2-1, with TRBD2 matching over 10 bases. CDR1 and CDR2 from the germline V gene are MNHNS and SASEGT. The CDR3 spans 17 residues. Trimming cost V 4 bases and J 7 bases; bases outside gene matches: 13. Here the CDR3 DNA reads TGTGCCAGCAGTGCCACCGGGACTAGCGCGAGTCTAAATGAGCAGTTCTTC. It is translated as CASSATGTSASLNEQFF.

The table lists this clonotype with a few counts. This chain joins TRBV25-1 and TRBJ1-1; no clear D gene. Trimming stripped 6 bases from V and 1 base from J, with 12 bases between. The length of the CDR3 is 14 residues. In germline, CDR1 is MGHDK, CDR2 SYGVNS. The CDR3 DNA follows: TGTGCCAGCAGGGGATTGGGTAGGAACACTGAAGCTTTCTTT. Translation: CASRGLGRNTEAFF.

This chain's CDR3 is CAWSGTPGAHTEAFF. CDR3 sequence (DNA): TGTGCCTGGAGTGGGACACCGGGGGCCCACACTGAAGCTTTCTTT. V gene TRBV30 combines with J gene TRBJ1-1; perhaps TRBD1 as D (6 bases). This CDR3 has 15 residues. V lost 1 base and J lost 3, with 15 bases in between. Per the germline V gene, CDR1 is GTSNPN and CDR2 is SVGIG (reference sequence).

This clonotype was detected many times. This sequence joins TRBV6-5 and TRBJ1-1; tentatively, D is TRBD1 (5 bases). V shed 2 bases and J shed 5 bases, with 6 bases lying between them. Germline loops: CDR1 MNHEY, CDR2 SVGAGI. The CDR3 consists of 12 residues. CDR3 sequence (DNA): TGTGCCAGCAGTTACAAGGGGACTGAAGCTTTCTTT. Amino acids: CASSYKGTEAFF.

In its sample, this clonotype was seen many times. The chain carries TRBV5-1 and TRBJ2-1; D gene uncertain. This CDR3 comprises 16 residues. Germline CDR1 SGHRS, CDR2 YFSETQ. V was shortened by 2 bases and J by 0 bases, with 12 bases between the two germline ends. The chain's CDR3 is CASSFGSLYSYNEQFF. Written as DNA, the CDR3 is TGCGCCAGCAGCTTTGGCTCCCTTTACTCCTACAATGAGCAGTTCTTC. Based on the CDR3 plus reference TRBV5-1 and TRBJ2-1, the full variable domain is KAGVTQTPRYLIKTRGQQVTLSCSPISGHRSVSWYQQTPGQGLQFLFEYFSETQRNKGNFPGRFSGRQFSNSRSEMNVSTLELGDSALYLCASSFGSLYSYNEQFFGPGTRLTVL.

This clonotype was seen many times. The gene calls are TRBV4-1 and TRBJ2-5, with a weak D call TRBD1 (6 bases). CDR1 MGHRA and CDR2 YSYEKL come from the germline V gene. The CDR3 sequence is 14 residues long. V was clipped by 0 bases and J by 5 bases, with 10 bases between them. CDR3 sequence reads: CASSQDTGWETQYF. The DNA for the CDR3 is TGCGCCAGCAGCCAAGATACAGGGTGGGAGACCCAGTACTTC.

This chain connects TRBV11-2 to TRBJ2-2, with 9 positions matching TRBD2. The germline gives CDR1 SGHAT, CDR2 FQNNGV. The CDR3 is 20 amino acids. V was clipped by 1 base and J by 4 bases; unmatched bases: 16. The CDR3 here is CASSLVKWGREGLSTGELFF. The CDR3 nucleotides are TGTGCCAGCAGCTTAGTAAAATGGGGGCGGGAGGGCCTGAGCACCGGGGAGCTGTTTTTT.

This clonotype was detected a few times. V usage is TRBV14 and J usage is TRBJ1-1; D call uncertain. Germline loops: CDR1 SGHDN, CDR2 FVKESK. V was clipped by 4 bases and J by 4 bases, with 19 bases between them. The CDR3 totals 16 residues. CDR3 protein: CASSLYSRTSGTEAFF. DNA for the CDR3: TGTGCCAGCAGCCTATACAGCCGGACCTCGGGCACTGAAGCTTTCTTT.

This clonotype has a count of ten or more. The V call is TRBV6-1, the J call TRBJ1-6; the D gene is possibly TRBD1 (6 bases). This CDR3 is built from 14 residues. In germline, CDR1 is MNHNS, CDR2 SASEGT. V gave up 6 bases and J gave up 8 bases, with 14 bases separating them. DNA for the CDR3: TGTGCCAGCAGGACTGACCAGGGGTATTCACCCCTCCACTTT. Protein sequence: CASRTDQGYSPLHF.

V usage is TRBV30 and J usage is TRBJ1-2; 7 bases are shared with TRBD1. The trim removed 2 bases at V and 7 bases at J, leaving 7 bases unmatched. This CDR3 has 13 residues. Germline V gene sequence: CDR1 GTSNPN, CDR2 SVGIG (reference sequence). This CDR3 reads CAWSRQGETGYTF. The DNA for the CDR3 is TGTGCCTGGAGTCGGCAGGGGGAAACTGGCTACACCTTC.

This clonotype was found a few times. The chain links TRBV10-3 to TRBJ2-2; D possibly corresponds to TRBD1 (6 bases). In germline, CDR1 is ENHRY, CDR2 SYGVKD. The CDR3 runs 15 residues. Trimming removed 1 base from V and 7 bases from J, with 13 bases in between. CDR3 amino acids: CAISEWGHQIGELFF. The CDR3 DNA follows: TGTGCCATCAGTGAGTGGGGACACCAGATCGGGGAGCTGTTTTTT.